Detailed here is one T cell receptor beta chain. This entry belongs to a study of T cell changes during pregnancy in multiple sclerosis. CDR3 length: 16 amino acids. V was pared by 1 base and J by 2 bases, with 6 bases of the junction left unmatched. CDR1 and CDR2 from the germline V gene are SGHRS and YFSETQ. Data came from immunoSEQ multiplex PCR; TCRdb stores just in-frame clones and leaves some out. The repertoire includes some 94,000 clones, 91% of them detected once, and 1.5% to 2% sits in the top ten. V gene TRBV5-1 combines with J gene TRBJ2-3, with 8 bases fitting TRBD2. Sample: peripheral blood, taken in the first trimester of pregnancy. The clonotype comes from a female donor in good health, enrolled as a control in a pregnancy study. The CDR3 DNA reads as TGCGCCAGCAGCTTGTTCGGACTAGCAAACACAGATACGCAGTATTTT. Translated, it gives CASSLFGLANTDTQYF.